The next 7 T cell receptor beta chains were all read from a single sample in a study of blood T cell repertoires in COVID-19. The method was immunoSEQ multiplex PCR; TCRdb's version includes in-frame clones alone and lacks a portion of them. This repertoire shows 350,000 or so clones, 88% found once; its top ten account for approximately 0.93%. Sequencing input: PBMCs or T cells enriched from blood (not recorded which). Receptors originate from a woman under 40 who had been exposed to COVID-19.

The rearrangement joins TRBV5-8 to TRBJ2-7; no firm D call. CDR3 length: 12 residues. Germline V gene lookup returns CDR1 SGHTS and CDR2 YDEGEE. Trimming took off 4 bases at V and 5 bases at J, with 10 bases between the two ends. The CDR3 region is CASSPQLNEQYF. The CDR3 DNA reads TGTGCCAGCAGCCCTCAGTTGAACGAGCAGTACTTC.

Here the CDR3 DNA reads TGTGCCAGCAGTTCCCCGGCAGGGGGACGGAGCGGGTTCTCCTACAATGAGCAGTTCTTC. It specifies CASSSPAGGRSGFSYNEQFF. This rearrangement joins TRBV28 to TRBJ2-1, with D possibly TRBD1 on 7 matching bases. Deletions cut 4 bases from V and 0 bases from J, with 25 bases between. The CDR3 spans 20 residues. Germline loops: CDR1 MDHEN, CDR2 SYDVKM.

J is TRBJ1-5 and V is TRBV28; D is possibly TRBD1 (6 bases). The germline V and J ends were trimmed by 8 bases and 5 bases, with 16 bases remaining between them. There are 14 residues in the CDR3. The germline V gene has CDR1 MDHEN and CDR2 SYDVKM. CDR3: CASGSAGGYQPQHF. The CDR3 coding sequence is TGTGCCAGCGGCTCCGCGGGGGGCTATCAGCCCCAGCATTTT.

The chain is built from TRBV5-1 and TRBJ1-2; D is undetermined. Trimming cost V 1 base and J 8 bases, with 12 bases left between them. The CDR3 covers 13 residues. Germline lookup yields CDR1 SGHRS and CDR2 YFSETQ. The CDR3 region has the DNA TGCGCCAGCAGCTTGTCGGTCTCGGGAGGCTACACCTTC. Translated: CASSLSVSGGYTF. Together with reference TRBV5-1 and TRBJ1-2, the CDR3 gives the full variable domain: KAGVTQTPRYLIKTRGQQVTLSCSPISGHRSVSWYQQTPGQGLQFLFEYFSETQRNKGNFPGRFSGRQFSNSRSEMNVSTLELGDSALYLCASSLSVSGGYTFGSGTRLTVV.

The chain uses TRBV2 and TRBJ2-1; possibly TRBD1 for D (6 bases). V was shortened by 1 base and J by 0 bases, with 10 bases between the two germline ends. The CDR3 consists of 16 residues. CDR1 is SNHLY, CDR2 FYNNEI, per germline. As DNA, the CDR3 is TGTGCCAGCAGTGAAGGATGGGACACCTCCTACAATGAGCAGTTCTTC. Translation gives CASSEGWDTSYNEQFF.

V is TRBV5-1 and J is TRBJ2-1, with TRBD2 as a possible D gene (6 bases). CDR3 length equals 15 residues. V lost 0 bases, J lost 4 bases, and 11 bases lay in between. CDR1 is SGHRS, CDR2 YFSETQ, per germline. The DNA for the CDR3 is TGCGCCAGCAGCTTGGGGTTAGCGGATTACAATGAGCAGTTCTTC. Translating gives CASSLGLADYNEQFF.

CDR3 residues: CASSLGTSRGKQYF. The CDR3 region has the DNA TGTGCCAGCAGCCTGGGGACTAGCAGGGGCAAGCAGTACTTC. The chain has TRBV11-2 and TRBJ2-7, with 9 bases lining up with TRBD2. Germline V gene data show CDR1 as SGHAT and CDR2 as FQNNGV. The CDR3 runs 14 residues. With V trimmed by 5 bases and J by 8 bases, 10 bases remained unmatched.